These T cell receptor beta chains were read from a single sample in a study of identical twins. TCRdb independently ran MiXCR on the 5' RACE reads; one entry per CDR3 protein. This table has more than 350,000 distinct CDR3 sequences, approximately 8.7% appearing once. The source material was naive T cells sorted from blood. The source is a woman aged 50 to 60 in good health. The CDR3 runs from the conserved cysteine through the conserved F or W. Each record gives: CDR3 length, D gene, clone size, V gene, J gene, CDR3 DNA, CDR3 protein. D genes are given only for firm matches. Expanded clones are given a class, and other clones once, few, many or no size at all.

>17|TRBD2|NA|TRBV27|TRBJ2-3
TGTGCCAGTCGCGGGGGGTTACTAGCGGGAGCGGGAGATACGCAGTATTTT
CASRGGLLAGAGDTQYF
>16|TRBD2|many|TRBV12-3/TRBV12-4|TRBJ2-1
TGTGCCAGCAGCCAAAGACTAGCGGGAGTTGCAAATGAGCAGTTCTTC
CASSQRLAGVANEQFF
>15|NA|NA|TRBV9|TRBJ2-1
TGTGCCAGCAGCGCCCCCCGGGGAGTGGGGCGTGAGCAGTTCTTC
CASSAPRGVGREQFF
>17|TRBD2|few|TRBV6-5|TRBJ2-7
TGTGCCAGCAGCCCCGGGATGGGACTAGCAAACTCCTACGAGCAGTACTTC
CASSPGMGLANSYEQYF
>16|TRBD2|many|TRBV5-6|TRBJ2-2
TGTGCCAGCAGCACGACTAGCGGGGGCTACACCGGGGAGCTGTTTTTT
CASSTTSGGYTGELFF
>17|TRBD2|many|TRBV7-2|TRBJ2-3
TGTGCCAGCAGCCGATGGACTAGCGGGATCAAGCGCGATACGCAGTATTTT
CASSRWTSGIKRDTQYF
>16|NA|few|TRBV24-1|TRBJ2-2
TGTGCCACCAGTGATTTCGGAGGGGGCGACACCGGGGAGCTGTTTTTT
CATSDFGGGDTGELFF
>10|NA|NA|TRBV29-1|TRBJ1-1
TGCAGCGTTGAAGGGGGTGAAGCTTTCTTT
CSVEGGEAFF
>12|TRBD2|NA|TRBV20-1|TRBJ2-7
TGCAGTGTCGGGAGGTCCACCTACGAGCAGTACTTC
CSVGRSTYEQYF
>11|NA|many|TRBV12-3/TRBV12-4|TRBJ2-1
TGTGCCAGCAGCGGACGCGATGAGCAGTTCTTC
CASSGRDEQFF
>15|NA|many|TRBV12-3/TRBV12-4|TRBJ1-2
TGTGCCAGCAGCCCCCTCCGGGACGGTGGTTTGGGCTACACCTTC
CASSPLRDGGLGYTF
>16|NA|NA|TRBV5-1|TRBJ2-7
TGCGCCAGCAGCTTGGCCGAAGGGGGACACCGCTACGAGCAGTACTTC
CASSLAEGGHRYEQYF
>16|NA|few|TRBV18|TRBJ2-1
TGTGCCAGCTCACCCGTATTGACCGGGCCGTACAATGAGCAGTTCTTC
CASSPVLTGPYNEQFF
>14|NA|many|TRBV20-1|TRBJ2-2
TGCAGTGCTAGAGATCCAGAGAACACCGGGGAGCTGTTTTTT
CSARDPENTGELFF
>14|NA|NA|TRBV5-1|TRBJ2-4
TGCGCCAGCAGCTTGAGGACCGGTCCTAACATTCAGTACTTC
CASSLRTGPNIQYF
>14|NA|few|TRBV11-2|TRBJ2-7
TGTGCCAGCAGCTTCCAAACGGCTAGCGCCGAGCAGTACTTC
CASSFQTASAEQYF
>14|NA|few|TRBV12-5|TRBJ1-5
TGTGCTAGTGGTTTGAATTCCCAGACCCAGCCCCAGCATTTT
CASGLNSQTQPQHF
>13|TRBD2|few|TRBV29-1|TRBJ2-1
TGCAGCGTTGCACTAGCGGGAGTTGGGGAGCAGTTCTTC
CSVALAGVGEQFF
>15|TRBD2|few|TRBV5-1|TRBJ2-5
TGCGCCAGCAGCTTGGACGGGAGGTCAGAAGAGACCCAGTACTTC
CASSLDGRSEETQYF
>15|TRBD1|many|TRBV24-1|TRBJ2-7
TGTGCCACCAGTGATCCAAGACAGGGGGCCTACGAGCAGTACTTC
CATSDPRQGAYEQYF
>13|NA|many|TRBV20-1|TRBJ2-1
TGCAGTGCCCCAGATTCCTCCTACAATGAGCAGTTCTTC
CSAPDSSYNEQFF
>14|NA|NA|TRBV11-3|TRBJ2-5
TGTGCCAGCAGCCCAGCACCGGGAGTAGAGACCCAGTACTTC
CASSPAPGVETQYF
>16|TRBD1|NA|TRBV13|TRBJ2-5
TGTGCCAGCAGCTTAATGACAGGGGGCTACCAAGAGACCCAGTACTTC
CASSLMTGGYQETQYF
>16|NA|NA|TRBV3-1|TRBJ2-5
TGTGCCAGCAGCCAAGTGGGTAGCAACGAAGAGGAGACCCAGTACTTC
CASSQVGSNEEETQYF
>19|TRBD2|NA|TRBV20-1|TRBJ2-7
TGCAGTGCTACCCGGACTAGCGGGAGGACCCTATCTAGGCCCTACGAGCAGTACTTC
CSATRTSGRTLSRPYEQYF
>19|NA|NA|TRBV7-2|TRBJ1-2
TGTGCCAGCAGCTTAAAGGGGGGGTATCGCGAAACCTACCCGAGGGGCTACACCTTC
CASSLKGGYRETYPRGYTF
>14|TRBD2|NA|TRBV28|TRBJ2-1
TGTGCCAGCAGCTCCGGGCTAGCGGTCTATGAGCAGTTCTTC
CASSSGLAVYEQFF
>17|TRBD1|few|TRBV5-1|TRBJ2-5
TGCGCCAGCAGCTTGATGGACTCCACAGGGGCCCAAGAGACCCAGTACTTC
CASSLMDSTGAQETQYF
>15|TRBD1|many|TRBV5-1|TRBJ1-6
TGCGCCAGCAGCACCCAACAGGGGGCAGGCTCACCCCTCCACTTT
CASSTQQGAGSPLHF
>17|TRBD2|many|TRBV4-1|TRBJ2-3
TGCGCCAGCAGCCTAATCATAGCGGGAGTGAGCACAGATACGCAGTATTTT
CASSLIIAGVSTDTQYF
>15|NA|many|TRBV7-9|TRBJ2-3
TGTGCCAGCAGCGCCAGCTTAGCAACGCCAGATACGCAGTATTTT
CASSASLATPDTQYF